This T cell receptor beta chain was captured in a study of CD8+ T cells in alopecia areata. Broader study findings: Sequencing of scalp tissue also captures the resident alphabeta T cells of normal skin.

The sample holds a few counts of this clone. The target antigen is unknown. CDR3 size: 14 residues. Germline values: CDR1 SGHTA, CDR2 FQGNSA. V gave up 1 base and J gave up 5 bases, with 11 bases separating them. The treatment: oral pan-JAK inhibitor, 5-10 mg twice daily. Extraction and reverse transcription of RNA yielded cDNA as the sequencing template. Here immunoSEQ multiplex PCR was the method, and the copy in TCRdb shows in-frame clones only, minus some. The table includes about 90,000 clones, around 44% detected once. The V call is TRBV7-2, the J call TRBJ2-5; D is possibly TRBD2 (6 bases). Sample: CD8+ T cells sorted from blood, taken at week 24, from a patient treated with tofacitinib. This receptor was taken from a human donor with alopecia areata. The CDR3 loop reads CASSLVRRAETQYF. The CDR3 DNA reads TGTGCCAGCAGCTTAGTGCGGAGGGCGGAGACCCAGTACTTC.